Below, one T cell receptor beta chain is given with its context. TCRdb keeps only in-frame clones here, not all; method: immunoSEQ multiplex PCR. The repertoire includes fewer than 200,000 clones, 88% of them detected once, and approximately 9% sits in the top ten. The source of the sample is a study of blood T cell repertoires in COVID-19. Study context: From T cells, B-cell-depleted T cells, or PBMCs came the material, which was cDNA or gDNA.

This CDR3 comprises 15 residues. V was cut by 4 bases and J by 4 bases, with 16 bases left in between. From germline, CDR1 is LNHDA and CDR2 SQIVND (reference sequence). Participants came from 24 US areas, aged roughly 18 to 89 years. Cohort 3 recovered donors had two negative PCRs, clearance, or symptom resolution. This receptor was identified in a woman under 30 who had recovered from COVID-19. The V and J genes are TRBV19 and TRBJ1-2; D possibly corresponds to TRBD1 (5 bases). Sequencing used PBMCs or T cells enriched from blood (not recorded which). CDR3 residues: CASSTYTRGIYGYTF. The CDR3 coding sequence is TGTGCCAGTAGTACCTACACTCGGGGGATCTATGGCTACACCTTC.